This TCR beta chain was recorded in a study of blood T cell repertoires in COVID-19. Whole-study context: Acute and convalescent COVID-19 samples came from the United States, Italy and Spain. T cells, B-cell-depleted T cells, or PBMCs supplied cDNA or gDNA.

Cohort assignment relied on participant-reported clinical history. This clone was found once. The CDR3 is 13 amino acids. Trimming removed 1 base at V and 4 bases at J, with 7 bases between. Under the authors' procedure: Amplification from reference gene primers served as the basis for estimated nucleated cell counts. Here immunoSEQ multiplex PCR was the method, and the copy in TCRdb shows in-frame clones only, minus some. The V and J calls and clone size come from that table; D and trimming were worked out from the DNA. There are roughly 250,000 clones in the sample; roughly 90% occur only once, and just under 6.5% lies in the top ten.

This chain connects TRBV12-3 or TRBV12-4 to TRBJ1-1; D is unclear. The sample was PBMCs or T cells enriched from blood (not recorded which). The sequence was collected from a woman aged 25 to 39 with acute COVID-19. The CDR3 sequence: CASSLGAGTEAFF. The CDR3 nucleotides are TGTGCCAGCAGTTTAGGGGCGGGCACTGAAGCTTTCTTT.